The rows below give T cell receptor beta chains drawn from one sample of a study of blood T cell repertoires in COVID-19. Measured with immunoSEQ multiplex PCR; TCRdb has only the in-frame clones, and not every one. The sample consists of 80,000 or so clones, around 85% of them appearing once. Sequenced: peripheral blood. These receptor sequences come from a middle-aged man with COVID-19, enrolled during active disease. Each CDR3 is given with its conserved first and last residue. A D gene is named only where the DNA matches it firmly. The size of a clone is reported for some rows only, either as once, few or many, or as a class for expanded clones.

d_call: NA
j_call: TRBJ1-1
v_call: TRBV5-5
clone_size: NA
cdr3_aa: CASSWDSANTEAFF
cdr3_nt: TGTGCCAGCAGCTGGGACTCCGCGAACACTGAAGCTTTCTTT

d_call: NA
j_call: TRBJ1-2
v_call: TRBV19
clone_size: NA
cdr3_aa: CASSSSSGYTF
cdr3_nt: TGTGCCAGTAGTTCCTCTAGCGGCTACACCTTC

d_call: NA
j_call: TRBJ2-5
v_call: TRBV9
clone_size: NA
cdr3_aa: CASSVAPQGRETQYF
cdr3_nt: TGTGCCAGCAGCGTAGCTCCCCAGGGTCGGGAGACCCAGTACTTC

d_call: TRBD1
j_call: TRBJ1-6
v_call: TRBV19
clone_size: NA
cdr3_aa: CASSLRQGNSPLHF
cdr3_nt: TGTGCCAGTAGTCTTCGACAGGGCAATTCACCCCTCCACTTT

d_call: NA
j_call: TRBJ1-2
v_call: TRBV30
clone_size: NA
cdr3_aa: CAWIGEGYTF
cdr3_nt: TGTGCCTGGATTGGGGAGGGCTACACCTTC

d_call: NA
j_call: TRBJ1-1
v_call: TRBV10-3
clone_size: NA
cdr3_aa: CATKGQNTEAFF
cdr3_nt: TGTGCCACCAAGGGACAGAACACTGAAGCTTTCTTT

d_call: TRBD2
j_call: TRBJ2-1
v_call: TRBV4-1
clone_size: NA
cdr3_aa: CASSQFLAGVYNEQFF
cdr3_nt: TGCGCCAGCAGCCAATTTTTAGCGGGAGTGTACAATGAGCAGTTCTTC

d_call: TRBD2
j_call: TRBJ2-3
v_call: TRBV24-1
clone_size: NA
cdr3_aa: CATSDAGTSGSGRTQYF
cdr3_nt: TGTGCCACCAGTGACGCAGGGACTAGCGGGAGTGGGCGTACGCAGTATTTT

d_call: NA
j_call: TRBJ1-1
v_call: TRBV6-5
clone_size: few
cdr3_aa: CAIQIIGTEAFF
cdr3_nt: TGTGCCATTCAGATCATCGGGACTGAAGCTTTCTTT

d_call: NA
j_call: TRBJ1-1
v_call: TRBV3-1/TRBV3-2
clone_size: NA
cdr3_aa: CASSQSGVLPNTEAFF
cdr3_nt: TGTGCCAGCAGCCAATCAGGGGTCCTACCGAACACTGAAGCTTTCTTT

d_call: TRBD1
j_call: TRBJ1-5
v_call: TRBV19
clone_size: NA
cdr3_aa: CASNWDRGVTNQPQHF
cdr3_nt: TGTGCCAGTAATTGGGACAGGGGAGTCACCAATCAGCCCCAGCATTTT

d_call: TRBD1
j_call: TRBJ1-5
v_call: TRBV30
clone_size: NA
cdr3_aa: CAWSVQGTGNQPQHF
cdr3_nt: TGTGCCTGGAGTGTACAAGGGACAGGGAATCAGCCCCAGCATTTT

d_call: TRBD1
j_call: TRBJ1-1
v_call: TRBV7-8
clone_size: NA
cdr3_aa: CASSFGTGKNTEAFF
cdr3_nt: TGTGCCAGCAGCTTCGGGACAGGGAAGAACACTGAAGCTTTCTTT

d_call: NA
j_call: TRBJ1-2
v_call: TRBV5-6
clone_size: NA
cdr3_aa: CASSRRGNYGYTF
cdr3_nt: TGTGCCAGCAGCCGGCGGGGGAACTATGGCTACACCTTC

d_call: TRBD2
j_call: TRBJ2-1
v_call: TRBV7-2
clone_size: NA
cdr3_aa: CASSPRGTTKFF
cdr3_nt: TGTGCCAGCAGCCCGAGAGGGACTACGAAGTTCTTC

d_call: NA
j_call: TRBJ1-2
v_call: TRBV4-2
clone_size: few
cdr3_aa: CASSQTQGGYGYTF
cdr3_nt: TGTGCCAGCAGCCAAACCCAGGGAGGATATGGCTACACCTTC

d_call: TRBD2
j_call: TRBJ2-4
v_call: TRBV27
clone_size: NA
cdr3_aa: CASSFSPAGEGKNIQYF
cdr3_nt: TGTGCCAGCAGTTTCTCCCCCGCTGGGGAGGGCAAAAACATTCAGTACTTC

d_call: TRBD2
j_call: TRBJ2-1
v_call: TRBV7-2
clone_size: once
cdr3_aa: CATTLRHLADEQFF
cdr3_nt: TGTGCCACCACGCTGAGGCATCTAGCGGATGAGCAGTTCTTC

d_call: NA
j_call: TRBJ2-7
v_call: TRBV21-1
clone_size: NA
cdr3_aa: CASSFIGGSGQTYEQYF
cdr3_nt: TGTGCCAGCAGCTTCATAGGGGGCTCAGGACAAACCTACGAGCAGTACTTC